This TCR beta chain was retrieved from a study of OX40 agonist ivuxolimab in advanced cancers. Looking at the study overall: Ivuxolimab was an agonistic, fully human IgG2 monoclonal antibody directed against OX40 (CD134), a costimulatory receptor. The paper reports the monotherapy dose-escalation portion (N of about 50 patients) of the phase I ivuxolimab trial. Among the 50 to 55 dose-escalation patients, 19 had hepatocellular carcinoma, approximately 15 melanoma, 9 renal cell carcinoma and 9 head and neck cancer. The purpose of peripheral TCRbeta sequencing was to test whether ivuxolimab changed TCR sequence diversity and led to clonal T-cell expansion. Intravenous ivuxolimab was administered to patients every 2 weeks at six dose levels: 0.01, 0.1, 0.3, 1.5, 3 and 10 mg/kg. Partial responses occurred in three dose-escalation patients: two with cutaneous melanoma and one with hepatocellular carcinoma. Patients were allowed to have had prior anti-PD-1, anti-PD-L1 or anti-CTLA-4 therapy, and around two fifths of the dose-escalation patients had been treated with checkpoint inhibitors. In the dose-escalation cohort, 82.7% of patients were male, and the mean age was roughly 60 years, with a range of roughly 20 to 85.

Trimming takes 0 bases from V and 4 bases from J, and the germline ends sit 12 bases apart. CDR1 and CDR2 are read off the germline V gene as SGHAT and FQNNGV. The CDR3 contains 15 residues, cysteine and phenylalanine counted. Only the CDR3 DNA stays, 45 bases, in frame from base 1. The trial excluded patients who had a history of autoimmune disease or were on systemic immunosuppression. Peripheral blood for TCR sequencing was collected from all dose cohorts at baseline, on cycle 4 day 1, and on cycle 7 day 1. Samples came from an open-label, multicenter, first-in-human phase I dose-escalation trial of ivuxolimab. Adults with locally advanced or metastatic head and neck squamous cell, hepatocellular, melanoma or renal cell carcinoma were enrolled in the trial. Before TCR sequencing, CD4+ T cells and CD8+ T cells were sorted from peripheral blood as separate populations. What the authors observed across the whole study: The antigen specificity of the peripheral T cells that underwent clonal expansion was not determined. In partial responders in the 0.1-3.0 mg/kg groups, normalized peripheral clonal expansion was found to be among the lowest, especially among CD8+ T cells. At doses from 0.1 to 3.0 mg/kg, clonal expansion was seen in both CD4+ and CD8+ blood T cells between baseline and week 6. Low levels of normalized T-cell clonal expansion were also shown by some nonresponding patients. After ivuxolimab, CD8+ T cells had more expanded clones than CD4+ T cells on average.

Genomic DNA was isolated from the sorted cells so that the TCRbeta CDR3 region could be sequenced. TCRbeta CDR3 regions were sequenced using the immunoSEQ Assay. As stored in TCRdb, this immuneACCESS dataset retains in-frame rearrangements with V and J assigned. A fraction of the clones does not appear; measured against another copy, unresolved V genes explain less than half of the discrepancy, and the remainder lacks a known reason. Across this sample there are some 50,000 clones, with 81% seen only once. Approximately 6.6% of the sample is taken by the ten largest. In the case of this clone: Its recognized antigen is unknown. No per-base quality is available; no much larger clone lies one base away.

This receptor was obtained from an adult with an advanced solid tumor such as melanoma, head and neck, liver or kidney cancer. Here the chain combines TRBV11-2 and TRBJ1-2; 6 matching bases give a weak D call of TRBD1. This sample comprised CD4+ or CD8+ T cells sorted from blood, obtained in a trial of the OX40 agonist ivuxolimab. The DNA is TGTGCCAGCAGCTTAGATATGCGGACAGTCTATGGCTACACCTTC. Translated, this is CASSLDMRTVYGYTF.